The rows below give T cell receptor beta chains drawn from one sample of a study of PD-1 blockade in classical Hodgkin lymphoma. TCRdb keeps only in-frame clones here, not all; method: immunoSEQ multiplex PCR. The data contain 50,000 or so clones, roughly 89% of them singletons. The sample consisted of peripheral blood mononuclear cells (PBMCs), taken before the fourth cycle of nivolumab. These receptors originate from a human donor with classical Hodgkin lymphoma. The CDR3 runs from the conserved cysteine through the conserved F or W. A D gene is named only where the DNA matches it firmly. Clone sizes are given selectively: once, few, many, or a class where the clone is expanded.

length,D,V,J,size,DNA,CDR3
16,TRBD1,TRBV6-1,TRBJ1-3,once,TGTGCCAGCAGTGAAGGGACCGGGACAGAAGGAAACACCATATATTTT,CASSEGTGTEGNTIYF
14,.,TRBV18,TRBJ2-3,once,TGTGCCAGCTCCTTTCCGGGTAGCACAGATACGCAGTATTTT,CASSFPGSTDTQYF
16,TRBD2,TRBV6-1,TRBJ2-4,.,TGTGCCAGCAGTGGAGGACTAGCGGGAGTCGGAAACATTCAGTACTTC,CASSGGLAGVGNIQYF
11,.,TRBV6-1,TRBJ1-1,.,TGTGCCAGCCCCAGACTCACTGAAGCTTTCTTT,CASPRLTEAFF
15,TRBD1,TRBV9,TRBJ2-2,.,TGTGCCAGCACCAACCGGGACAGAAACACCGGGGAGCTGTTTTTT,CASTNRDRNTGELFF
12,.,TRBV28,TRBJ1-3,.,TGTGCCAGCAGCTACACAAAAAACACCATATATTTT,CASSYTKNTIYF
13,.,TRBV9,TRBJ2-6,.,TGTGCCAGCAGCGTAGTTGGGGCCAACGTCCTGACTTTC,CASSVVGANVLTF
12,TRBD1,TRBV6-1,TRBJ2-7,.,TGTGCCAGCACCGACAGGGTCTGGGGGCAGTACTTC,CASTDRVWGQYF
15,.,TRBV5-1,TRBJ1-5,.,TGCGCCAGCAGTTTGGAGGGGGTTAGCAATCAGCCCCAGCATTTT,CASSLEGVSNQPQHF
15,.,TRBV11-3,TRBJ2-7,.,TGTGCCAGCAGCTTAGATCCTTCCACCACCTACGAGCAGTACTTC,CASSLDPSTTYEQYF
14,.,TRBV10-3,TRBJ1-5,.,TGTGCCACCAGGGACCCTAAGTCATATCAGCCCCAGCATTTT,CATRDPKSYQPQHF
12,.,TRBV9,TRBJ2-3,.,TGTGCCAGCAGCCATGACACAGATACGCAGTATTTT,CASSHDTDTQYF
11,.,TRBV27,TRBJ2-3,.,TGTGCCAGCAATAGCCCAGATACGCAGTATTTT,CASNSPDTQYF
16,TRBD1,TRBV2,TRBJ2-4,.,TGTGCCAGCAGAAGGGACAGCCCTGGAGCCAAAAACATTCAGTACTTC,CASRRDSPGAKNIQYF
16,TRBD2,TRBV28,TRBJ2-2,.,TGTGCCAGCAGTTTATCGCCAGCGGGAGACACCGGGGAGCTGTTTTTT,CASSLSPAGDTGELFF
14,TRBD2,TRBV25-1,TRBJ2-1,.,TGTGCCAGCAGTTGGTCTAGCGGGAGGGATGAGCAGTTCTTC,CASSWSSGRDEQFF
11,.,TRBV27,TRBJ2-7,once,TGTGCCAGCAGTCCGGGTGAGACAAAGTACTTC,CASSPGETKYF
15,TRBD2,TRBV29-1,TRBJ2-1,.,TGCAGCGTTGAAGGGCTAGCGGTAGGATACAATGAGCAGTTCTTC,CSVEGLAVGYNEQFF
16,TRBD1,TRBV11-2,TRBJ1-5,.,TGTGCCAGCAGCTTACTAAGGGGGCAGGGGCATCAGCCCCAGCATTTT,CASSLLRGQGHQPQHF
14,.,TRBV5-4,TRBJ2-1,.,TGTGCCAGCAGCTTGGCGGGGACCTACAATGAGCAGTTCTTC,CASSLAGTYNEQFF
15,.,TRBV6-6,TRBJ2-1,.,TGTGCCAGCAGTTACTCAGGTAGCTCCTACAATGAGCAGTTCTTC,CASSYSGSSYNEQFF
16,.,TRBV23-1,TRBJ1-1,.,TGCGCCAGCAGTCTCATAGGGGCAGGGGAGAACACTGAAGCTTTCTTT,CASSLIGAGENTEAFF
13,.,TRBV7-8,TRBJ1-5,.,TGTGCCAGCAGCGTGCAGGGTCTCCAGCCCCAGCATTTT,CASSVQGLQPQHF
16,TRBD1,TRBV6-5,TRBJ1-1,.,TGTGCCAGCAGTTACTCGACGCACAGGGGGCTCACTGAAGCTTTCTTT,CASSYSTHRGLTEAFF
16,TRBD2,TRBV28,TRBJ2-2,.,TGTGCCAGCAGGACTAGCGGGAGGCCGAGGGGCGGGGAGCTGTTTTTT,CASRTSGRPRGGELFF
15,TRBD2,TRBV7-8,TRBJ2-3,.,TGTGCCAGCAGCGAAAAGCGGGAGTTAAGAGATACGCAGTATTTT,CASSEKRELRDTQYF
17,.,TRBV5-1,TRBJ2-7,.,TGCGCCAGCTTCCCAAGGCCGAACACGGGGACTCCCTACGAGCAGTACTTC,CASFPRPNTGTPYEQYF
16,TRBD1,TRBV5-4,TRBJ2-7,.,TGTGCCAGCAGCTTGGTTCGGGACAGACCCTCCTACGAGCAGTACTTC,CASSLVRDRPSYEQYF
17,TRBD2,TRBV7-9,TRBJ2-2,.,TGTGCCAGCAGCTCCTCCCAACTTCGACTAGCGGGAGGGGCGCTGTTTTTT,CASSSSQLRLAGGALFF
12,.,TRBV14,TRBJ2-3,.,TGTGCCAGCAGCCAGGATCCAGATACGCAGTATTTT,CASSQDPDTQYF
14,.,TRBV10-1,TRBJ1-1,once,TGCGCCAGCAGTGAATCGAAGGCGAACACTGAAGCTTTCTTT,CASSESKANTEAFF
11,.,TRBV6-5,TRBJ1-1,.,TGTGCCAGCAGTAAGCAGGGGGAAGCTTTCTTT,CASSKQGEAFF
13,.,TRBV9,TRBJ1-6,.,TGTGCCAGCAGCCCCCGGACGAGTTCACCCCTCCACTTT,CASSPRTSSPLHF
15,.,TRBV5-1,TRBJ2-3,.,TGCGCCAGCAGCTTGTCTGGGCTGAGCACAGATACGCAGTATTTT,CASSLSGLSTDTQYF
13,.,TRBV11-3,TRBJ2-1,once,TGTGCCAGCAGCTCCTTCCCTACAGCTGAGCAGTTCTTC,CASSSFPTAEQFF
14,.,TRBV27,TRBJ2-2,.,TGTGCCAGCAGCCTCGTTGGTCCTCTCCGGGGGCTGTTTTTT,CASSLVGPLRGLFF
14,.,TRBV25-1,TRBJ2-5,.,TGTGCCAGCAGTGAATTGGGGGAGGAGGGGACCCAGTACTTC,CASSELGEEGTQYF
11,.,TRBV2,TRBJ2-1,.,TGTGCCAGCAGTAATTACAATGAGCAGTTCTTC,CASSNYNEQFF
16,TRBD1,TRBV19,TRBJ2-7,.,TGTGCCAGTAGAGGTGCCCCGGGACAGGAAGCCTACGAGCAGTACTTC,CASRGAPGQEAYEQYF